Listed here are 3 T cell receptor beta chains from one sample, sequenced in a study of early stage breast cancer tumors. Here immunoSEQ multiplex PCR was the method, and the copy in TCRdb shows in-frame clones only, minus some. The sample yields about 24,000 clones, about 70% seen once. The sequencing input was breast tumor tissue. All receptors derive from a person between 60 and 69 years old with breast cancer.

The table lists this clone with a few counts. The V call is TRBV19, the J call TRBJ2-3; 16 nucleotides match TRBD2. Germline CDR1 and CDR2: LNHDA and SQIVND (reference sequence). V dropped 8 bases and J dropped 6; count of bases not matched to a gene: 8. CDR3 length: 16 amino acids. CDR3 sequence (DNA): TGTGCCAGTGGGACTAGCGGGAGGGCCTTAGACGATACGCAGTATTTT. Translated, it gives CASGTSGRALDDTQYF.

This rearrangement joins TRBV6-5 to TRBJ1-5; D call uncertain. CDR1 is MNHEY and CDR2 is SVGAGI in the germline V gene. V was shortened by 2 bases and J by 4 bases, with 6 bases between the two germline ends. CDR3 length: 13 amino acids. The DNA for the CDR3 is TGTGCCAGCAGTTACAGCAGGAATCAGCCCCAGCATTTT. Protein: CASSYSRNQPQHF.

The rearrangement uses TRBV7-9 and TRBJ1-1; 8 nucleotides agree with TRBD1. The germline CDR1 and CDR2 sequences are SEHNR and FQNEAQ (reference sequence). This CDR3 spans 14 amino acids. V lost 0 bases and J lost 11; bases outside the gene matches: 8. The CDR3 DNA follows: TGTGCCAGCAGCTTAGCCTCAGGGGGCGATGGGGCTTTCTTT. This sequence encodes CASSLASGGDGAFF. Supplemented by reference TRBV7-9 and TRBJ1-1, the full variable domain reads DTGVSQNPRHKITKRGQNVTFRCDPISEHNRLYWYRQTLGQGPEFLTYFQNEAQLEKSRLLSDRFSAERPKGSFSTLEIQRTEQGDSAMYLCASSLASGGDGAFFGQGTRLTVV.